This record concerns one T cell receptor beta chain sequence. Its cognate antigen is unknown. The germline CDR1 and CDR2 sequences are SGHTA and FQGNSA. The CDR3 contains 14 residues. The V gene end was trimmed by 5 bases and the J gene end by 4 bases; junction bases not matched to a gene: 7. The data are from a study of radiation and T cells in renal cell carcinoma. General study points: Top tumor clonotypes rose in blood 2 weeks post-radiation, then contracted.

As to time point: blood 4 weeks post-SBRT, at nephrectomy. Specified treatment: 15 Gy SBRT to primary tumor, nephrectomy 4 weeks later. Nephrectomy followed 15 Gy stereotactic body radiation by 4 weeks. Serial blood draws occurred at baseline and 2 and 4 weeks post-SBRT. The patient's renal cell carcinoma had clear cell pathology. Clones were sequenced by immunoSEQ multiplex PCR, and TCRdb holds only the in-frame ones, with some missing. The data hold 140,000 or so clones, with around nine tenths observed a single time. This sequence joins TRBV7-2 and TRBJ1-1; TRBD1 matches 7 bases. The source is a woman between 45 and 65 years old with renal cell carcinoma. The sample consisted of blood, taken from a patient whose treatment included radiotherapy and nephrectomy. DNA of the CDR3: TGTGCCAGCAGCCTTCAGGGGGGGGTCACTGAAGCTTTCTTT. Protein: CASSLQGGVTEAFF. Full variable domain (remainder filled in from reference TRBV7-2 and TRBJ1-1): GAGVSQSPSNKVTEKGKDVELRCDPISGHTALYWYRQSLGQGLEFLIYFQGNSAPDKSGLPSDRFSAERTGGSVSTLTIQRTQQEDSAVYLCASSLQGGVTEAFFGQGTRLTVV.